The present entry profiles one T cell receptor beta chain with its context. Its specificity is not known. Libraries were prepared by immunoSEQ multiplex PCR; TCRdb keeps only in-frame clonotypes and omits some of them. This sample has roughly 96,000 clones, with 89% found just once. Trimming shortened V by 8 bases and J by 5 bases, and 15 bases separated the two germline ends. The CDR3 consists of 13 residues. In germline, CDR1 is SNHLY, CDR2 FYNNEI. The data originate from a study of PD-1 blockade in classical Hodgkin lymphoma. Every single patient, without exception, relapsed after autologous stem cell transplantation, and brentuximab vedotin exposure varied. Study-level findings and limits: Individuals who commenced nivolumab within less than 1 year of ASCT were excluded.

The source material was peripheral blood mononuclear cells (PBMCs), sampled before the second cycle of nivolumab. The TCR originated in a human donor with classical Hodgkin lymphoma. This rearrangement joins TRBV2 to TRBJ1-1, with a weak D call TRBD1 (5 bases). The DNA of the CDR3 is TGTGCCAGCGGAGACCAGGGTCTAACTGAAGCTTTCTTT. This sequence encodes CASGDQGLTEAFF.